Described below is a single T cell receptor (beta chain) sequence and its context. Blood got drawn at baseline, again on cycle 4 day 1, and then on cycle 7 day 1. This entry is derived from a study of OX40 agonist ivuxolimab in advanced cancers. As for the study in general: While on treatment, patients had intravenous ivuxolimab at 0.01 to 10 mg/kg every 2 weeks.

This CDR3 comprises 14 residues. The V gene's germline CDR1 is MNHEY and CDR2 SMNVEV (reference sequence). Deletions cut 3 bases from V and 6 bases from J, with 9 bases between. The table came from immunoSEQ multiplex PCR; TCRdb's copy has only in-frame clones and leaves some out. The data hold some 86,000 clones, with 86% observed a single time. The gene calls are TRBV27 and TRBJ1-6; D unresolved. Sample: CD4+ or CD8+ T cells sorted from blood, taken in a trial of the OX40 agonist ivuxolimab. The sequence came from an adult with an advanced solid tumor such as melanoma, head and neck, liver or kidney cancer. The CDR3 DNA is TGTGCCAGCAGTTTGTCGGGGTTTAATTCACCCCTCCACTTT. Its protein is CASSLSGFNSPLHF.